This T cell receptor beta chain comes out of a study of shared clonotypes between healthy human individuals. This CDR3 spans 15 amino acids. V was shortened by 5 bases and J by 3 bases, with 17 bases between the two germline ends. Germline CDR1 SGHTA, CDR2 FQGNSA. Profiled with immunoSEQ multiplex PCR; TCRdb holds only in-frame clones, not every one. This sample carries about 680,000 clones, roughly 73% of them seen once, and the ten largest clones take roughly 1.9%. The sequenced sample was memory CD4+ T cells sorted from blood. Subset: CD45RA-negative fraction. The source of this sequence is a woman aged 25 to 45 in good health. The rearrangement joins TRBV7-2 to TRBJ2-7; tentatively, D is TRBD1 or TRBD2 (5 bases each). The CDR3 here is CASSHGTQSIYEQYF. CDR3 nucleotide sequence: TGTGCCAGCAGCCACGGGACCCAAAGCATCTACGAGCAGTACTTC.